This TCR beta chain was sequenced for a study of T cells after yellow fever vaccination. Study findings and constraints: Detected again after the booster were most primary-vaccination clones, at 95% to 97% CD4 and about 90% CD8.

From the 5' RACE reads, TCRdb called clonotypes with MiXCR, one entry per CDR3 protein. This sample yields under 150,000 distinct CDR3 sequences, of which 13% to 15% are seen a single time; roughly 45% belongs to the top ten. The CDR3 extends over 12 amino acids. Germline V gene lookup returns CDR1 SGHTA and CDR2 FQGNSA. V lost 4 bases and J lost 6, with 7 bases in between. Details on this clonotype: The antigen is not known.

The gene calls are TRBV7-2 and TRBJ2-1; D may correspond to TRBD1 or TRBD2 (5 bases each). The material was CD8+ T cells sorted from PBMCs, obtained 5 days after the yellow fever booster vaccination. This clonotype was obtained from a man aged 18 to 35 who received the YFV17D yellow fever vaccine. In DNA, the CDR3 is TGTGCCAGCAGCTGGGACCTCAATGAGCAGTTCTTC. As protein: CASSWDLNEQFF.